This T cell receptor beta chain comes out of a study of shared clonotypes between healthy human individuals. Study-level points and caveats: Generally, naive subsets (rather than memory subsets) showed larger estimated richness. Despite large depth, rarefaction showed incomplete sorted-subset sequencing.

The CDR3 is 14 residues long. Per the germline V gene, CDR1 is SGHVS and CDR2 is FQNEAQ. Trimming cost V 5 bases and J 4 bases, with 14 bases left between them. As regards this clone: Its antigen remains unidentified.

Every subset's genomic DNA went evenly onto several immunoSEQ plates. The method was immunoSEQ multiplex PCR; TCRdb's version includes in-frame clones alone and lacks a portion of them. The table includes 2.5 million or so clones, around nine tenths detected once. This receptor was taken from a man younger than 30 in good health. The chain employs TRBV7-8 and TRBJ2-5; D is unclear. Sequenced sample: naive CD4+ T cells sorted from blood. Subset meaning: CD45RA+ positively selected. The CDR3 loop reads CASSPHLGPETQYF. The CDR3 coding sequence is TGTGCCAGCAGCCCCCATTTGGGTCCAGAGACCCAGTACTTC.